This T cell receptor (beta chain) was documented in a study of metastatic and nonmetastatic thyroid tumors. Study-wide background: Comparative analysis of repertoires was undertaken across blood and tumor or nodule tissue obtained from malignant and benign thyroid patients.

No patient had received any treatment before thyroid surgery. This clone was counted many times. What it binds is not known. The study, taken as a whole, reports: Versus benign nodules, malignant thyroid tumors reportedly had significantly higher TCR beta diversity, in blood and tumor.

Authors' methods: A papillary thyroid cancer distant-metastasis classifier was built from CDR3 differences across clinicopathological groups. Via MiXCR, TCRdb re-called the PCR reads. These V and J calls are TCRdb output, not the study's own analysis. The top ten hold 7% to 9% of the sample, which has almost 85,000 clones, roughly an eighth seen once. Looked up from germline, CDR1 is SGDLS and CDR2 is YYNGEE. Trimming removed 4 bases from V and 7 bases from J, with 15 bases in between. The CDR3 length is 14 residues. The clonotype originates from a female donor with papillary thyroid cancer or a benign thyroid nodule (not recorded which). Some clones in this sample may be carry-over from other donors' samples. Input material: tumor tissue. The chain joins TRBV9 to TRBJ1-5, with D possibly being TRBD1 (6 bases). In DNA, the CDR3 is TGTGCCAGCAGCCTACAGGGTTCAAGACAGCCCCAGCATTTT. This translates into CASSLQGSRQPQHF. Full variable domain (outside the CDR3, taken from reference TRBV9 and TRBJ1-5): DSGVTQTPKHLITATGQRVTLRCSPRSGDLSVYWYQQSLDQGLQFLIQYYNGEERAKGNILERFSAQQFPDLHSELNLSSLELGDSALYFCASSLQGSRQPQHFGDGTRLSIL.